This T cell receptor (beta chain) appears in the sequencing data of a study of vaccination effects on CD4 cells after COVID-19. The authors isolated CD4+ T cells after about eleven days of culture. The table came from immunoSEQ multiplex PCR; TCRdb's copy has only in-frame clones and leaves some out. The sample consists of about 70,000 clones, 75% to 80% of them appearing once. Germline assignment: CDR1 WNHNN and CDR2 SYGVQD (reference sequence). The ends lost 2 bases at V and 0 bases at J; junction bases unmatched: 4. The CDR3 has 16 residues. With respect to this clone: Its antigen is not identified.

The specimen was CD4+ T cells from PBMCs cultured without peptide, collected before COVID-19 vaccination. The J gene is TRBJ2-3, the V gene TRBV10-1, with 8 bases matching TRBD1. The receptor was isolated from a human donor who received a COVID-19 vaccine. This chain's CDR3 is CASSETRGLSTDTQYF. The CDR3 DNA reads as TGCGCCAGCAGTGAGACCAGGGGGCTGAGCACAGATACGCAGTATTTT.